These 24 T cell receptor beta chains were all obtained from the same sample, sequenced in a study of shared clonotypes between healthy human individuals (dated by TCRdb to about 2020). The library was prepared using the immunoSEQ multiplex PCR assay. The table comes from immuneACCESS by way of TCRdb, which keeps in-frame sequences with V and J called. Part of the clones is missing from these tables; in studies checked, under half for an unresolved V gene and the rest for unknown reasons. The sample includes roughly 120,000 clones, with 55% to 80% observed a single time. The ten most abundant clones make up roughly 24% of the sample. Sequenced material: memory CD8+ T cells sorted from blood. The cell subset or site label, read with the paper, signifies: CD45RO+ cells pooled with CCR7-negative TemRA cells. The receptors here all came from a woman aged 25 to 39 in good health.

This clone was counted many times. V and J are TRBV6-6 and TRBJ2-2; possibly TRBD1 for D (6 bases). Trimming removed 5 bases at V and 6 bases at J, with 16 bases between. CDR3 length: 15 amino acids. CDR1 is MNHNY and CDR2 is SVGAGI in the germline V gene (reference sequence). The CDR3 DNA follows: TGTGCCAGCAGTCGCGACAGGTCGGGGTCCGGGGAGCTGTTTTTT. Translating gives CASSRDRSGSGELFF.

J is TRBJ2-1 and V is TRBV27; D possibly uses TRBD1 or TRBD2 (5 bases each). The CDR3 is made up of 17 amino acids. Trimming removed 6 bases at V and 2 bases at J, with 20 bases between. Germline values: CDR1 MNHEY, CDR2 SMNVEV (reference sequence). CDR3 in amino acids: CASRDGALAGAYNEQFF. Here the CDR3 DNA reads TGTGCCAGCAGGGACGGGGCCTTAGCAGGCGCCTACAATGAGCAGTTCTTC.

The chain carries TRBV25-1 and TRBJ1-2; 8 bases match TRBD1. Germline-derived CDR1 and CDR2 are MGHDK and SYGVNS. The ends lost 5 bases at V and 3 bases at J; junction bases unmatched: 5. The CDR3 spans 14 residues. The CDR3 reads CASSTGQADYGYTF. CDR3 DNA sequence: TGTGCCAGCAGTACGGGACAGGCTGACTATGGCTACACCTTC.

The rearrangement uses TRBV15 and TRBJ2-7; 10 bases fit TRBD1. V trimming: 5 bases; J trimming: 0 bases; junction bases outside the gene matches: 7. CDR1 and CDR2 from the germline V gene are LNHNV and YYDKDF (reference sequence). This CDR3 region has 16 residues. CDR3 in DNA: TGTGCCACCAGCGGACAGACAGGGGGCCGCTCCTACGAGCAGTACTTC. Protein product: CATSGQTGGRSYEQYF.

V usage is TRBV28 and J usage is TRBJ2-7; D ambiguous. The CDR3 loop spans 14 amino acids. In germline, CDR1 is MDHEN, CDR2 SYDVKM. V was trimmed by 2 bases and J by 9 bases, leaving 17 bases between them. As DNA, the CDR3 is TGTGCCAGCAGTTTAGGGGTTTCTCTCGGTGGGCAGTACTTC. As protein: CASSLGVSLGGQYF.

In this sample, this clone turned up a few times. J is TRBJ1-4 and V is TRBV13, with 9 positions matching TRBD1. CDR3 length: 15 residues. With V trimmed by 4 bases and J by 6 bases, 6 bases remained unmatched. Germline loops: CDR1 PRHDT, CDR2 FYEKMQ (reference sequence). CDR3 sequence: CASSWRGTGYEKLFF. CDR3 coding DNA: TGTGCCAGCAGCTGGCGCGGGACAGGGTATGAAAAACTGTTTTTT.

The genes are TRBV5-6 and TRBJ1-4; the D gene is possibly TRBD1 (5 bases). Germline V gene sequence: CDR1 SGHDT, CDR2 YYEEEE. V was cut by 1 base and J by 10 bases, with 14 bases left in between. The CDR3 totals 14 residues. The CDR3 DNA reads as TGTGCCAGCAGCTTGAGGCAGGGTCGGGGAAAACTGTTTTTT. It is translated as CASSLRQGRGKLFF.

This chain links TRBV15 with TRBJ2-7; TRBD1 agrees at 7 bases. CDR3 length equals 14 residues. V gave up 5 bases and J gave up 6 bases; unmatched junction bases: 10. CDR1 is LNHNV, CDR2 YYDKDF, per germline (reference sequence). CDR3 protein: CATSGRQGDAEQYF. The CDR3 DNA sequence: TGTGCCACCAGCGGACGACAGGGCGATGCCGAGCAGTACTTC.

This chain joins TRBV25-1 and TRBJ2-2; D ambiguous. V shed 2 bases and J shed 2 bases, with 9 bases lying between them. Per the germline V gene, CDR1 is MGHDK and CDR2 is SYGVNS. This CDR3 comprises 15 residues. In nucleotides, the CDR3 is TGTGCCAGCAGTGAACGGGCAGTTAACACCGGGGAGCTGTTTTTT. It codes for CASSERAVNTGELFF. The full variable domain, rest sourced from reference TRBV25-1 and TRBJ2-2, is EADIYQTPRYLVIGTGKKITLECSQTMGHDKMYWYQQDPGMELHLIHYSYGVNSTEKGDLSSESTVSRIRTEHFPLTLESARPSHTSQYLCASSERAVNTGELFFGEGSRLTVL.

The V and J genes are TRBV28 and TRBJ2-7; 10 bases map to TRBD2. The CDR3 contains 15 residues. Per germline, CDR1 MDHEN and CDR2 SYDVKM. After removal of 5 bases from V and 3 bases from J, the junction contained 7 bases not matched to a gene. This CDR3 is CASSPQLAGIYEQYF. In DNA form, the CDR3 reads TGTGCCAGCAGTCCCCAACTAGCGGGGATCTACGAGCAGTACTTC.

This chain links TRBV10-1 with TRBJ2-2; D is unclear. V was clipped by 5 bases and J by 8 bases, with 15 bases between them. The germline gives CDR1 WNHNN, CDR2 SYGVQD (reference sequence). There are 14 residues in the CDR3. The CDR3 region is CASSPDLSSGELFF. DNA for the CDR3: TGCGCCAGCAGTCCGGACCTCTCTTCGGGGGAGCTGTTTTTT.

The chain has TRBV2 and TRBJ1-1; D gene unclear. Between the trimmed V and J ends, which lost 2 bases and 0 bases, there was a span of 13 bases. The CDR3 totals 16 residues. Looked up from germline, CDR1 is SNHLY and CDR2 is FYNNEI. This CDR3 is CASSESWPVMNTEAFF. DNA for the CDR3: TGTGCCAGCAGTGAATCTTGGCCAGTTATGAACACTGAAGCTTTCTTT. Combining the CDR3 with reference TRBV2 and TRBJ1-1 gives the whole variable domain EPEVTQTPSHQVTQMGQEVILRCVPISNHLYFYWYRQILGQKVEFLVSFYNNEISEKSEIFDDQFSVERPDGSNFTLKIRSTKLEDSAMYFCASSESWPVMNTEAFFGQGTRLTVV.

This clone was seen once. This sequence joins TRBV28 and TRBJ2-1; 16 bases are shared with TRBD2. The CDR3 runs 17 residues. Losses at the gene ends were 6 bases for V and 3 bases for J; bases not matched to a gene: 5. Germline V gives CDR1 MDHEN, CDR2 SYDVKM. The CDR3 bases are TGTGCCAGCAGCTCCGGGACTAGCGGGAGGGTCTACAATGAGCAGTTCTTC. Its translation is CASSSGTSGRVYNEQFF.

The rearrangement links TRBV2 to TRBJ1-1; D not certain. Deletions cut 3 bases from V and 5 bases from J, with 13 bases between. This CDR3 has 14 amino acids. Per the germline V gene, CDR1 is SNHLY and CDR2 is FYNNEI. CDR3 coding DNA: TGTGCCAGCAGTGAGAAAGGCTATCGAACTGAAGCTTTCTTT. Translating it yields CASSEKGYRTEAFF.

This clone was counted many times. This sequence joins TRBV28 and TRBJ2-7; 12 bases are a match to TRBD2. V gave up 6 bases and J gave up 6 bases; unmatched junction bases: 12. CDR3 length: 16 residues. Germline CDR1 reads MDHEN; CDR2 reads SYDVKM. The CDR3 DNA reads TGTGCCAGCAGGCGGACGAGACTAGCGGGAGCATCCGAGCAGTACTTC. Translating gives CASRRTRLAGASEQYF.

The J gene is TRBJ1-1, the V gene TRBV4-1; 7 positions match TRBD1. The trim removed 1 base at V and 9 bases at J, leaving 5 bases unmatched. This CDR3 has 13 amino acids. Germline CDR1 is MGHRA and CDR2 is YSYEKL. The CDR3, as DNA: TGCGCCAGCAGCCAAGTAACACAGGGGAAAGCTTTCTTT. Amino acids: CASSQVTQGKAFF.

The V and J genes are TRBV4-1 and TRBJ2-4; 7 nucleotides agree with TRBD2. The junction had 14 bases not matched to a gene; V was cut back by 3 bases and J by 0 bases. CDR3 size: 19 residues. Germline V gene data show CDR1 as MGHRA and CDR2 as YSYEKL. Written as DNA, the CDR3 is TGCGCCAGCAGCCAGTGGGTAACTAGCGAATCCTTAGCCAAAAACATTCAGTACTTC. Encoded protein: CASSQWVTSESLAKNIQYF.

CDR3 sequence: CAIKQTSGSPPYEQYF. CDR3 bases: TGTGCCATCAAACAGACTAGCGGGAGTCCCCCCTACGAGCAGTACTTC. The V and J genes are TRBV10-3 and TRBJ2-7, with 12 bases matching TRBD2. Germline trimming cut 7 bases from V and 2 bases from J; bases unmatched to any gene: 9. Germline assignment: CDR1 ENHRY and CDR2 SYGVKD. The CDR3 is 16 amino acids.

The chain carries TRBV28 and TRBJ2-5, with D tentatively TRBD1 (5 bases). CDR3 length equals 16 residues. V lost 3 bases, J lost 2 bases, and 16 bases lay in between. CDR1 is MDHEN and CDR2 is SYDVKM in the germline V gene. In DNA form, the CDR3 reads TGTGCCAGCAGTTTCGGGTATCACAGGCCTCAAGAGACCCAGTACTTC. Protein product: CASSFGYHRPQETQYF.

The CDR3 DNA is TGTGCCAGCAGCACATCGACAGGGTCCTCTACCTACGAGCAGTACTTC. Translation gives CASSTSTGSSTYEQYF. The chain couples TRBV9 to TRBJ2-7; 7 bases are a match to TRBD1. CDR1 is SGDLS and CDR2 is YYNGEE in the germline V gene. The CDR3 length is 16 residues. V lost 4 bases, J lost 2 bases, and 12 bases stayed unmatched.

This clone has at least ten counts. V usage is TRBV2 and J usage is TRBJ2-7; 7 bases map to TRBD1. Trimming at V came to 3 bases and at J to 5 bases, leaving 1 base not matched to a gene. The germline CDR1 and CDR2 sequences are SNHLY and FYNNEI. The CDR3 length is 12 residues. The CDR3 coding sequence is TGTGCCAGCAGTGACGACAGGGACGAGCAGTACTTC. This translates into CASSDDRDEQYF.

The CDR3 loop is CASSWGPRMEKLFF. CDR3 bases: TGTGCCAGCAGCTGGGGACCGCGCATGGAAAAACTGTTTTTT. The chain recombines TRBV13 with TRBJ1-4; weak D call: TRBD1 (5 bases). V lost 4 bases to trimming and J lost 8 bases, with 14 bases between them. In germline, CDR1 is PRHDT, CDR2 FYEKMQ (reference sequence). The CDR3 is 14 amino acids.

This clone was observed a few times. Since a much larger clone is just one base distant, this may be a read error. In the same sample, other DNA sequences code for this CDR3. This chain joins TRBV19 and TRBJ1-1; D call uncertain. Germline CDR1 is LNHDA and CDR2 is SQIVND (reference sequence). This CDR3 is 15 amino acids long. Trimming shortened V by 2 bases and J by 0 bases, and 10 bases separated the two germline ends. As DNA, the CDR3 is TGTGCCAGTAGTATAAACAGCTACATGAACACTGAAGCTTTCTTT. This translates into CASSINSYMNTEAFF.

V gene TRBV6-5 combines with J gene TRBJ2-3; D is possibly TRBD1 (6 bases). The CDR3 is 15 residues long. V lost 7 bases and J 0 bases, leaving 14 bases between the germline ends. Germline CDR1 MNHEY, CDR2 SVGAGI. The chain's CDR3 is CASKLQGSSTDTQYF. The CDR3 region has the DNA TGTGCCAGCAAGTTACAGGGCTCGAGCACAGATACGCAGTATTTT.